The rows below give T cell receptor beta chains drawn from one sample of a study of a mutant IDH1 vaccine in newly diagnosed glioma. The repertoire was sequenced with immunoSEQ multiplex PCR; TCRdb's copy has only in-frame clones and lacks some. This table has about 36,000 clones, 80% to 95% appearing once. The specimen was PBMCs, collected from a glioma patient treated with radiotherapy, temozolomide or both. All receptors come from a young man with glioma. Each CDR3 is given without its conserved first and last residue.

v_gene	j_gene	CDR3aa
TRBV5-1	TRBJ1-1	ASSSGQGYAEAF
TRBV7-9	TRBJ1-3	ASSAQRSGNTIY
TRBV4-3	TRBJ1-2	ASSQEGNYGYT
TRBV30	TRBJ1-1	AWSPHDNSLRTEAF
TRBV4-2	TRBJ1-1	ASSQEGREYTEAF
TRBV19	TRBJ2-5	ASSLGSSGRETQY
TRBV27	TRBJ2-7	ASRLFGTAGPYEQY
TRBV15	TRBJ2-7	ATSNRGEQY
TRBV6-5	TRBJ1-1	ASSPQGGRTEAF
TRBV5-1	TRBJ1-4	ASSPEGGEKLF
TRBV9	TRBJ2-2	ASSPPMTAANTGELF
TRBV4-1	TRBJ2-7	ASSQDPSFADEQY
TRBV5-1	TRBJ2-5	ASSRGTVEAETQY
TRBV18	TRBJ2-5	ASSQQAHQETQY
TRBV19	TRBJ1-1	ATSKGANTEAF
TRBV19	TRBJ1-3	ASSPPDSLSGNTIY
TRBV4-1	TRBJ1-2	ASSPTSGERGYT
TRBV6-5	TRBJ2-1	ASSYSGSVSYNEQF
TRBV7-9	TRBJ1-5	ASSGDSSNQPQH